The subject of this entry is one T cell receptor beta chain. Its specificity is unknown. The CDR3 runs 16 residues. Germline CDR1 ENHRY, CDR2 SYGVKD. Trimming shortened V by 0 bases and J by 4 bases, and 13 bases separated the two germline ends. This entry comes from a study of shared clonotypes between healthy human individuals. The overall study: Three men and a couple of women, aged 18 to 49, were donors. Per-donor plates numbered three CD4 naive, three CD4 memory, two CD8 naive and one CD8 memory. Findings and caveats of the study: A handful of donors showed sharing of 4.5% to 5% of naive CD4 clonotypes.

This table comes from immunoSEQ multiplex PCR, and its TCRdb copy is limited to in-frame clones, with some not included. The sample carries around 2,000,000 clones, approximately 94% recorded once. CD45RO-negative, CCR7-selected cells formed the naive CD8 fraction, which excluded terminally differentiated effector memory CD45RA+ cells. The donor cohort consisted entirely of Caucasian adults residing in Nashville, Tennessee. The chain uses TRBV10-3 and TRBJ2-1; possible D gene TRBD1, 5 bases. This receptor was taken from a man between 18 and 29 years old in good health. The sequencing input was naive CD8+ T cells sorted from blood. CDR3 sequence reads: CAISESETEIYNEQFF. For the CDR3, the DNA is TGTGCCATCAGTGAGTCGGAGACAGAGATTTACAATGAGCAGTTCTTC.